The TCR beta chain under discussion was sequenced for a study of cytomegalovirus exposure and HLA in healthy donors. Whole-study results and caveats: Cytomegalovirus status was reportedly diagnosed by the classifier with high specificity and sensitivity. Clonal expansion, a later analysis showed, was greater in HLA-associated TCR beta chains than in equally common others.

With respect to this clone: Its target is not known.

The donors (healthy individuals) were bone marrow donors. The PCR ran on 60 Vbeta and 13 Jbeta primers. Generated by immunoSEQ multiplex PCR, the TCRdb table keeps only in-frame clones and is missing some. The repertoire holds around 150,000 clones, with around 80% as singletons. This sequence was found in a woman aged 40 to 55 in good health and CMV-seropositive. Material for sequencing was PBMCs.

The CDR3 is CASSGTSGKGEYEQYF. The CDR3 DNA reads TGTGCCAGCAGCGGGACTAGCGGGAAGGGGGAATACGAGCAGTACTTC. This chain uses TRBV7-3 with TRBJ2-7; 13 nucleotides agree with TRBD2. V shed 5 bases and J 4 bases; nucleotides not matched to a gene: 8. Germline CDR1 and CDR2: SGHTA and FQGTGA. This CDR3 comprises 16 residues.